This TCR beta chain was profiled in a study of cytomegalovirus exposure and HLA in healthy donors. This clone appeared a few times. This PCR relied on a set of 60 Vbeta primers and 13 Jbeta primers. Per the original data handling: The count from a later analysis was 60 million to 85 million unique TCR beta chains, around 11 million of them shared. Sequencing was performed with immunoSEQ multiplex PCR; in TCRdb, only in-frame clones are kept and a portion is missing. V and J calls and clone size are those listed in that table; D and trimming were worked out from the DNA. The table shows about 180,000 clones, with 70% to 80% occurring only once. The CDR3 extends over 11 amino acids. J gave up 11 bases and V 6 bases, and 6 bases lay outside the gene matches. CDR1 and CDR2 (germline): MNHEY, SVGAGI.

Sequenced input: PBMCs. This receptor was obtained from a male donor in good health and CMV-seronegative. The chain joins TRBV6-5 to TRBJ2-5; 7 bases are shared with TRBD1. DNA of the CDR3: TGTGCCAGCAGAAGTCAGGGGGAGCAGTACTTC. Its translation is CASRSQGEQYF.